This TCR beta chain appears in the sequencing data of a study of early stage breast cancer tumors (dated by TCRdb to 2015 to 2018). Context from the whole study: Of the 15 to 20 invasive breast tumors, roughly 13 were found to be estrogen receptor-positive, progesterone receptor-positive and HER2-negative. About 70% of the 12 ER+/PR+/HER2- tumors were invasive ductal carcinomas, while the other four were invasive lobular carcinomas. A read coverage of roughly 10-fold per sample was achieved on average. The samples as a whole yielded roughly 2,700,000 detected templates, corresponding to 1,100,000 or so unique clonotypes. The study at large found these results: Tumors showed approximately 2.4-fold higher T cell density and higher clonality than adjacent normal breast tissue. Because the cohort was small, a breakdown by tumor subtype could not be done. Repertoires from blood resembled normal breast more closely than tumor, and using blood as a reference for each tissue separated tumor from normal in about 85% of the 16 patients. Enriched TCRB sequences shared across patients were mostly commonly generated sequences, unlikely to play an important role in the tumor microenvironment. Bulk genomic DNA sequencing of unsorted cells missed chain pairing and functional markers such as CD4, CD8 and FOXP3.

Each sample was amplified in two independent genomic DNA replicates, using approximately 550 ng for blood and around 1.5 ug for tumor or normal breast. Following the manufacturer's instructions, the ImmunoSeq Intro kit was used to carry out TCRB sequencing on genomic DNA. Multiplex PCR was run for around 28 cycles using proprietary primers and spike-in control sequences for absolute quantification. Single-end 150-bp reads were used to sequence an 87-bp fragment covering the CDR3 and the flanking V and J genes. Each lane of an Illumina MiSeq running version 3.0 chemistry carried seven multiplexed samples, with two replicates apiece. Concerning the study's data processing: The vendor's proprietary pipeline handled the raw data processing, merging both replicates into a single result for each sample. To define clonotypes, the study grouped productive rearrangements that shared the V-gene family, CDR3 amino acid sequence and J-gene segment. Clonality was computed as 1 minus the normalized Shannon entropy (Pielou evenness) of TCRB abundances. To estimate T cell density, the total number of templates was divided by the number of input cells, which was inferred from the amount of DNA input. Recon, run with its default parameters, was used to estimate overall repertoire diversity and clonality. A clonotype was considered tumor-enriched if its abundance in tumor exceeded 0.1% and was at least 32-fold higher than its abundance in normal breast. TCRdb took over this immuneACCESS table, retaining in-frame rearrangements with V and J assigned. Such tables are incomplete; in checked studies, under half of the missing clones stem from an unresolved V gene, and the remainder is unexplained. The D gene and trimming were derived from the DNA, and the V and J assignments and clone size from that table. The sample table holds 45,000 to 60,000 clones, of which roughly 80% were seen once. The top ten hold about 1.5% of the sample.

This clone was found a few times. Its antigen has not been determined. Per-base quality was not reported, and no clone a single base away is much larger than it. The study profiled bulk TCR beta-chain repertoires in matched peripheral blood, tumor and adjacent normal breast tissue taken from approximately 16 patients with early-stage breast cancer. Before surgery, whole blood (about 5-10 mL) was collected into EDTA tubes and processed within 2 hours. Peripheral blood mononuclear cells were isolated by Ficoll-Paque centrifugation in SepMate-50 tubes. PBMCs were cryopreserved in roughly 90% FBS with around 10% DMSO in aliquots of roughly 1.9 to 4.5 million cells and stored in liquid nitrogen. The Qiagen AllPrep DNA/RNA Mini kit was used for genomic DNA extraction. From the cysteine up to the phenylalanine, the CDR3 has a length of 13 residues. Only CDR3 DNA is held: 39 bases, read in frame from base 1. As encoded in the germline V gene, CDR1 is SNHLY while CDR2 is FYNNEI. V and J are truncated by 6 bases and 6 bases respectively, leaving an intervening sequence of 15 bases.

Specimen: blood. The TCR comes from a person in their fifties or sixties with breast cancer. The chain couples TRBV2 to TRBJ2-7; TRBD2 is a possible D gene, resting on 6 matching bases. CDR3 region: CASSPGTPPEQYF. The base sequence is TGTGCCAGCAGCCCCGGGACTCCTCCCGAGCAGTACTTC.